This T cell receptor beta chain was found in a study of early T cells in non-severe SARS-CoV-2 infection. Per the germline V gene, CDR1 is MNHNS and CDR2 is SASEGT. The CDR3 covers 15 residues. Trimming removed 8 bases at V and 5 bases at J, with 21 bases between. In TCRdb, the 5' RACE reads were re-called with MiXCR into one record per CDR3 protein. The table shows over 45,000 distinct CDR3 sequences, with about 14% occurring only once. V and J are TRBV6-1 and TRBJ2-5; D possibly uses TRBD1 or TRBD2 (5 bases each). The sequencing here drew on whole blood, taken at baseline. This clonotype was sampled from an adult who was a healthcare worker with PCR-confirmed SARS-CoV-2 infection or an uninfected control (not recorded which). Here the CDR3 DNA reads TGTGCCAGCCGAGCAAAGGATGGGGGTGCGGAGACCCAGTACTTC. Protein sequence: CASRAKDGGAETQYF.